These 10 T cell receptor beta chains were sequenced from one sample in a study of blood T cell repertoires in COVID-19. TCRdb's table, derived via immunoSEQ multiplex PCR, lists solely in-frame clones and lacks some. This sample yields 100,000 to 140,000 clones, of which 80% to 85% are seen a single time; about 4.5% belongs to the top ten. Sequenced sample: peripheral blood. The receptors shown here come from a man in his 70s with acute or convalescent COVID-19.

The chain has TRBV2 and TRBJ1-2; 7 nucleotides line up with TRBD1. Germline V lookup: CDR1 SNHLY, CDR2 FYNNEI. The junction had 5 bases not matched to a gene; V was cut back by 5 bases and J by 2 bases. The CDR3 runs to 14 residues. CDR3: CASSSGQLNYGYTF. The CDR3 coding sequence is TGTGCCAGCAGTTCGGGACAGCTAAACTATGGCTACACCTTC.

This chain links TRBV7-6 with TRBJ2-3; 13 bases align to TRBD2. Germline values: CDR1 SGHVS, CDR2 FNYEAQ. This CDR3 has 16 residues. Trimming cost V 3 bases and J 4 bases; bases outside gene matches: 4. For the CDR3, the DNA is TGTGCCAGCAGCTTGACTAGCGGGGGGACCGCAGATACGCAGTATTTT. It codes for CASSLTSGGTADTQYF.

The gene calls are TRBV13 and TRBJ2-7; possibly TRBD1 for D (5 bases). Germline CDR1 PRHDT, CDR2 FYEKMQ (reference sequence). This CDR3 contains 15 residues. Between the trimmed V and J ends, which lost 1 base and 0 bases, there was a span of 10 bases. CDR3 DNA: TGTGCCAGCAGCTTAGAAGAAGGGGTCTCCTACGAGCAGTACTTC. As protein: CASSLEEGVSYEQYF.

The chain is built from TRBV6-5 and TRBJ1-1, with 7 nucleotides matching TRBD1. Germline loops: CDR1 MNHEY, CDR2 SVGAGI. The junction had 8 bases not matched to a gene; V was cut back by 7 bases and J by 6 bases. The CDR3 spans 13 residues. Here the CDR3 DNA reads TGTGCCAGCATCCCAACAGGGGAAGCTGAAGCTTTCTTT. Translated: CASIPTGEAEAFF.

This clone came up once. The V gene is TRBV12-3 or TRBV12-4, the J gene TRBJ1-1, with D tentatively TRBD1 (5 bases). The CDR3 is 13 residues long. The ends were cut back, 3 bases at V and 4 bases at J, with 9 bases in the middle. CDR3 bases: TGTGCCAGCAGTTTCCGACAGTCCACTGAAGCTTTCTTT. It translates to CASSFRQSTEAFF.

The J gene is TRBJ2-1, the V gene TRBV3-1 (or the pseudogene TRBV3-2), with TRBD2 matching over 8 bases. After removal of 2 bases from V and 6 bases from J, the junction contained 9 bases not matched to a gene. The CDR3 covers 16 residues. Germline CDR1 LGHDT, CDR2 YNNKEL (reference sequence). CDR3 loop: CASSQQWAGGFNEQFF. DNA for the CDR3: TGTGCCAGCAGCCAACAATGGGCGGGGGGCTTCAATGAGCAGTTCTTC.

The rearrangement joins TRBV3-1 (or the pseudogene TRBV3-2) to TRBJ2-2; D is perhaps TRBD2 (5 bases). The CDR3 covers 16 residues. V was clipped by 1 base and J by 4 bases, with 13 bases between them. The V gene's germline CDR1 is LGHDT and CDR2 YNNKEL (reference sequence). The DNA of the CDR3 is TGTGCCAGCAGCCAAGTTCGGGGATCGGGCACCGGGGAGCTGTTTTTT. It codes for CASSQVRGSGTGELFF.

This rearrangement joins TRBV6-5 to TRBJ2-2; D is possibly TRBD1 (5 bases). CDR3 length: 12 amino acids. Trimming removed 5 bases at V and 7 bases at J, with 8 bases between. Germline V gene lookup returns CDR1 MNHEY and CDR2 SVGAGI. CDR3 nucleotide sequence: TGTGCCAGCAGTAAGGGGTACGGGGAGCTGTTTTTT. Residues: CASSKGYGELFF.

V is TRBV18 and J is TRBJ2-2, with D maybe TRBD2 (5 bases). V lost 1 base to trimming and J lost 7 bases, with 19 bases between them. CDR1 is KGHSH, CDR2 LQKENI, per germline. The CDR3 runs 17 residues. The CDR3 sequence is CASSPRESGREGGELFF. The DNA of the CDR3 is TGTGCCAGCTCACCACGTGAGAGCGGAAGGGAAGGCGGGGAGCTGTTTTTT.

A few counts support this clone. The V and J genes are TRBV3-1 (or the pseudogene TRBV3-2) and TRBJ2-7; 13 bases are a match to TRBD2. CDR1 is LGHDT, CDR2 YNNKEL, per germline (reference sequence). After removal of 2 bases from V and 0 bases from J, the junction contained 7 bases not matched to a gene. The length of the CDR3 is 18 residues. Here the CDR3 reads CASSQMGTSGDPSYEQYF. DNA for the CDR3: TGTGCCAGCAGCCAAATGGGGACTAGCGGGGACCCCTCCTACGAGCAGTACTTC.